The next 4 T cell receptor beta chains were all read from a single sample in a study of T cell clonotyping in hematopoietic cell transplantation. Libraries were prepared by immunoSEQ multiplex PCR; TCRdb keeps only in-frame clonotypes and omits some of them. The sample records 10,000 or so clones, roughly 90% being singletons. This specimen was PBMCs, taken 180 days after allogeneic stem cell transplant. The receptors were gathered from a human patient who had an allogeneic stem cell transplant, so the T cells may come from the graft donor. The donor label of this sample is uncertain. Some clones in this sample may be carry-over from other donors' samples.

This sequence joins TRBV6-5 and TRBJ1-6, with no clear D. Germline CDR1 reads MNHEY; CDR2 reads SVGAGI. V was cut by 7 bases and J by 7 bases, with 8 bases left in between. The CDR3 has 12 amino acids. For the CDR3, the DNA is TGTGCCAGCAAATGGAGAAATTCACCCCTCCACTTT. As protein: CASKWRNSPLHF.

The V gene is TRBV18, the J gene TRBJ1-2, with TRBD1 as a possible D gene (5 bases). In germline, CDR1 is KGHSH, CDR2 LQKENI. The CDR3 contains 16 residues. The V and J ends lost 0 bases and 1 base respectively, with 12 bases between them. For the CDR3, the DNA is TGTGCCAGCTCACCACCGGGAGGAGGGGTTAACTATGGCTACACCTTC. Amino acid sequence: CASSPPGGGVNYGYTF. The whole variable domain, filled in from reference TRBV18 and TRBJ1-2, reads NAGVMQNPRHLVRRRGQEARLRCSPMKGHSHVYWYRQLPEEGLKFMVYLQKENIIDESGMPKERFSAEFPKEGPSILRIQQVVRGDSAAYFCASSPPGGGVNYGYTFGSGTRLTVV.

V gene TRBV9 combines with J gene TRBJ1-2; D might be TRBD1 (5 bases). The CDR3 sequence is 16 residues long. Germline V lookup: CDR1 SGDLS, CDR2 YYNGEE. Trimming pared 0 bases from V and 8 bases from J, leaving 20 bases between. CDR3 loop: CASSVEVGTAVGGYTF. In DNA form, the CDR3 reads TGTGCCAGCAGCGTAGAGGTTGGGACTGCCGTAGGGGGCTACACCTTC.

The CDR3 loop reads CASSRRTGGRQETQYF. The CDR3 DNA reads as TGTGCCAGTAGTCGCAGGACAGGGGGCCGCCAAGAGACCCAGTACTTC. The rearrangement links TRBV19 to TRBJ2-5, with TRBD1 matching over 11 bases. J lost 1 base, V lost 5 bases, and 6 bases had no gene match. This CDR3 region has 16 residues. From germline, CDR1 is LNHDA and CDR2 SQIVND (reference sequence).